This TCR beta chain was found in a study of PD-1 blockade in classical Hodgkin lymphoma. Study in general: Patients received nivolumab 3 mg/kg intravenously every 2 weeks. Study observations and caveats: Compared with baseline, CD4+ but not CD8+ TCR diversity had risen significantly by C4D1. Excluded were patients who started nivolumab under 1 year after ASCT, a group that had lower diversity. Healthy donors were reported to have higher baseline TCR diversity than newly diagnosed patients.

Here immunoSEQ multiplex PCR was the method, and the copy in TCRdb shows in-frame clones only, minus some. Among about 97,000 clones listed, 65% to 85% were seen once. Points on this clone: Its specificity is unknown.

There was relapse after autologous stem cell transplantation in every patient, and there was variation in brentuximab vedotin exposure. The receptor comes from a human donor with classical Hodgkin lymphoma. Specimen: peripheral blood mononuclear cells (PBMCs), collected at baseline.

Written as DNA, the CDR3 is TGTGCCAGTAGTACTGATTATAGCTCCTACGAGCAGTACTTC. This codes for CASSTDYSSYEQYF. The chain joins TRBV19 to TRBJ2-7; D is unclear. The length of the CDR3 is 14 residues. The germline V and J ends were trimmed by 4 bases and 0 bases, with 10 bases remaining between them. Germline V gene data show CDR1 as LNHDA and CDR2 as SQIVND (reference sequence).